The rows below give T cell receptor beta chains drawn from one sample of a study of blood T cells in healthy people across ages. MiXCR, applied by TCRdb to the 5' RACE reads, yields one record per CDR3 protein. This sample has approximately 800,000 distinct CDR3 sequences, with approximately 35% found just once. The sequencing input was blood. These receptors were obtained from a man younger than 30 in good health. CDR3s include the opening cysteine and the closing phenylalanine or tryptophan. The D gene is left open where the match is weak. Rows may omit the clone size; those that give it use once, few, many or a size class.

TRBJ2-5,TRBD2,many,16,TRBV4-1,CASSQATSRGSGGQYF,TGCGCCAGCAGCCAAGCGACTAGCAGAGGTTCCGGAGGCCAGTACTTC
TRBJ2-5,TRBD2,-,14,TRBV20-1,CSAPTSGGAETRYF,TGCAGTGCTCCGACTAGCGGGGGGGCGGAGACCCGGTACTTC
TRBJ2-5,-,-,16,TRBV24-1,CATSDPLTAQRETQYF,TGTGCCACCAGTGACCCCCTGACGGCTCAACGGGAGACCCAGTACTTC
TRBJ2-5,TRBD1,many,16,TRBV6-2/TRBV6-3,CASSPARGTGQETQYF,TGTGCCAGCAGCCCCGCGCGTGGGACAGGACAAGAGACCCAGTACTTC
TRBJ1-1,-,-,15,TRBV28,CASSLGGSRNTEAFF,TGTGCCAGCAGTTTAGGGGGGAGTCGAAACACTGAAGCTTTCTTT
TRBJ2-7,-,-,14,TRBV9,CASSVKQSSYEQYF,TGTGCCAGCAGCGTAAAGCAGAGCTCCTACGAGCAGTACTTC
TRBJ1-2,-,-,16,TRBV5-1,CASSLEGTAVRRGYTF,TGCGCCAGCAGCTTGGAAGGGACCGCCGTACGGAGGGGCTACACCTTC
TRBJ2-1,TRBD2,few,13,TRBV6-6,CASSYAPGRVLFF,TGTGCCAGCAGTTACGCGCCCGGGAGGGTGTTGTTCTTC
TRBJ2-1,-,many,13,TRBV29-1,CSGQLRPYNEQFF,TGCAGCGGTCAGCTTCGACCCTACAATGAGCAGTTCTTC
TRBJ1-2,TRBD1,many,13,TRBV18,CASSPGQGGGYTF,TGCGCCAGCAGCCCGGGACAGGGAGGTGGCTACACCTTC
TRBJ2-5,TRBD1,many,12,TRBV12-5,CASGTGEETQYF,TGTGCTAGTGGAACAGGGGAAGAGACCCAGTACTTC
TRBJ1-2,TRBD1,-,12,TRBV20-1,CSASQGAVEHTF,TGCAGTGCTAGTCAGGGGGCGGTCGAGCACACCTTC
TRBJ2-7,-,-,15,TRBV20-1,CSASGLTDSYNEQYF,TGCAGTGCTAGTGGACTCACTGATTCCTACAATGAGCAGTACTTC
TRBJ2-1,-,-,15,TRBV30,CAWSLPGLSSYEQFF,TGTGCCTGGAGTTTGCCGGGACTTTCCTCCTACGAGCAGTTCTTC